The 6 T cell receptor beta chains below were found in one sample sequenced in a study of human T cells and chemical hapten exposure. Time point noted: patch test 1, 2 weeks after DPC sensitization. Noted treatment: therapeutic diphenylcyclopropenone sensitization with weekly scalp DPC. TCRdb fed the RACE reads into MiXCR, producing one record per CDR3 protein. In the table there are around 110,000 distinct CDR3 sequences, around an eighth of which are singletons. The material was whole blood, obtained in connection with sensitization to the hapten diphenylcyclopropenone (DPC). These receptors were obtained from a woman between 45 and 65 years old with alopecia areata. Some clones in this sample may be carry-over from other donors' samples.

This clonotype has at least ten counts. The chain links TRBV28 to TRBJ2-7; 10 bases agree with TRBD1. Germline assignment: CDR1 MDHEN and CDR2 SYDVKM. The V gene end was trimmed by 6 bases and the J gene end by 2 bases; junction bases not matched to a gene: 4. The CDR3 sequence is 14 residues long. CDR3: CASRWDRGTYEQYF. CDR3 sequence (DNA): TGTGCCAGCAGGTGGGACAGGGGTACCTACGAGCAGTACTTC.

The DNA for the CDR3 is TGTGCCAGCAGGGGCGGGCTGGCTGAAGCTTTCTTT. Its translation: CASRGGLAEAFF. This sequence joins TRBV28 and TRBJ1-1; D call uncertain. This CDR3 is built from 12 residues. Germline loops: CDR1 MDHEN, CDR2 SYDVKM. With 6 bases removed from V and 6 bases from J, the gap between germline ends came to 11 bases.

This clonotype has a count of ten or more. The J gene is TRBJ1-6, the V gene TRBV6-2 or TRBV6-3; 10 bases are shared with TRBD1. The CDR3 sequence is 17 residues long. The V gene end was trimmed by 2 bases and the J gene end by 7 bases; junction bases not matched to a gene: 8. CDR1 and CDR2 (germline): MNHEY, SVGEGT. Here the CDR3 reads CASSYRGPGQGNSPLHF. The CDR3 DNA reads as TGTGCCAGCAGTTACCGCGGTCCGGGACAGGGGAATTCACCCCTCCACTTT.

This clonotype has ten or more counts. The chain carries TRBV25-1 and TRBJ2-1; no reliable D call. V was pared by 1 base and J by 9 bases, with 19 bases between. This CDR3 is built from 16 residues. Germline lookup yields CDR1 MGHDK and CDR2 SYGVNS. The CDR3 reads CASSESQVSSLREQFF. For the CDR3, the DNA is TGTGCCAGCAGTGAATCCCAAGTTAGTTCCCTCCGTGAGCAGTTCTTC.

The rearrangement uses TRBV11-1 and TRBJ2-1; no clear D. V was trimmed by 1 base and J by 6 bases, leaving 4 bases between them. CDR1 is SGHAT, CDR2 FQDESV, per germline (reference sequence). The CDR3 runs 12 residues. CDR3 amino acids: CASSLDRNEQFF. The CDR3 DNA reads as TGTGCCAGCAGCTTAGATCGCAATGAGCAGTTCTTC.

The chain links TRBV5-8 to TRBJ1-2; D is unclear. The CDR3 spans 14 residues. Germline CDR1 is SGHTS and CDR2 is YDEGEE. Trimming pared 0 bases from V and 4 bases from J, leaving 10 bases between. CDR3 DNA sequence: TGTGCCAGCAGCTTGGGTGCGACTGTCTATGGCTACACCTTC. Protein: CASSLGATVYGYTF.